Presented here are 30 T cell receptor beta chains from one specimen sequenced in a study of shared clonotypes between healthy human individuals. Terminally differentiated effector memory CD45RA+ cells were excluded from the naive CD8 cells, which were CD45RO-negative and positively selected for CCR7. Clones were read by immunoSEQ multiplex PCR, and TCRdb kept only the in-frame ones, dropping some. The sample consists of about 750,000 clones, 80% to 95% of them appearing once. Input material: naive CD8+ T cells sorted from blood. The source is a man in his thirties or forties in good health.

CDR3 sequence (DNA): TGTGCCTGGAGTACAGGGGCCCTAATCGGGGAGCTGTTTTTT. Translating gives CAWSTGALIGELFF. J is TRBJ2-2 and V is TRBV30; 7 nucleotides agree with TRBD1. Germline V gene data show CDR1 as GTSNPN and CDR2 as SVGIG (reference sequence). Trimming cost V 2 bases and J 7 bases; bases outside gene matches: 7. This CDR3 is built from 14 residues.

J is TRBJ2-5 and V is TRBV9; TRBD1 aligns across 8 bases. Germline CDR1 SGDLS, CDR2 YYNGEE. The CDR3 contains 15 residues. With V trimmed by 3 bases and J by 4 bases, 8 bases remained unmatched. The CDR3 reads CASSAYRGLGETQYF. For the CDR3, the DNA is TGTGCCAGCAGCGCCTACAGGGGGTTGGGAGAGACCCAGTACTTC. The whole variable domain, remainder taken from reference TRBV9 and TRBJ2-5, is DSGVTQTPKHLITATGQRVTLRCSPRSGDLSVYWYQQSLDQGLQFLIQYYNGEERAKGNILERFSAQQFPDLHSELNLSSLELGDSALYFCASSAYRGLGETQYFGPGTRLLVL.

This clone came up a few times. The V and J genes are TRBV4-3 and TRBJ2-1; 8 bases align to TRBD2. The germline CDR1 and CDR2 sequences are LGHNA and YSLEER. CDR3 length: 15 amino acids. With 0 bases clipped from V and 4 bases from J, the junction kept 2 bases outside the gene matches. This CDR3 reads CASSQETSGYNEQFF. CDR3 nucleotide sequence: TGCGCCAGCAGCCAAGAAACTAGCGGATACAATGAGCAGTTCTTC.

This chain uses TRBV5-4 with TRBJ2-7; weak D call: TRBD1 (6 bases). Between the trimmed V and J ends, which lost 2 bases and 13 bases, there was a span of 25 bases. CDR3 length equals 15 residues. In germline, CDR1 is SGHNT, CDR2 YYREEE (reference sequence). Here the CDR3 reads CASSFNGGHPGQIYF. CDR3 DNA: TGTGCCAGCAGCTTTAATGGGGGCCATCCGGGTCAGATATACTTC.

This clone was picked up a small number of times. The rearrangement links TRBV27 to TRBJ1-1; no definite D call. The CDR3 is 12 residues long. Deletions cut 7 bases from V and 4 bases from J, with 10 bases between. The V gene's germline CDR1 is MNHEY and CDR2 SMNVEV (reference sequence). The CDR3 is CASTGSGTEAFF. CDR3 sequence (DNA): TGTGCCAGCACAGGTTCCGGCACTGAAGCTTTCTTT.

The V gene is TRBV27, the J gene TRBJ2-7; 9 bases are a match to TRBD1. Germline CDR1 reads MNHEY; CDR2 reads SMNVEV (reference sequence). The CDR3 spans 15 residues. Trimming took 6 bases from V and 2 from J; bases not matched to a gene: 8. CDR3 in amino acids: CASRTTGQGTYEQYF. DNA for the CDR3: TGTGCCAGCAGGACAACGGGACAGGGTACCTACGAGCAGTACTTC.

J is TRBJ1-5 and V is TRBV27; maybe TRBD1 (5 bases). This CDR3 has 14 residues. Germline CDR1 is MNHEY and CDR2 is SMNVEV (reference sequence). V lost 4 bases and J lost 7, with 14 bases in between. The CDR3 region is CASSSLQGSQPQHF. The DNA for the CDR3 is TGTGCCAGCAGTTCCCTCCAGGGTAGCCAGCCCCAGCATTTT.

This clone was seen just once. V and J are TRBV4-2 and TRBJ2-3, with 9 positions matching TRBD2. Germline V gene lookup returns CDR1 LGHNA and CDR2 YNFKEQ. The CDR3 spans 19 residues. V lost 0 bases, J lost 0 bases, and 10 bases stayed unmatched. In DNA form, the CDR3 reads TGTGCCAGCAGCCAAGATTACGCGGTACTAGCGGGCAGCACAGATACGCAGTATTTT. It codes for CASSQDYAVLAGSTDTQYF.

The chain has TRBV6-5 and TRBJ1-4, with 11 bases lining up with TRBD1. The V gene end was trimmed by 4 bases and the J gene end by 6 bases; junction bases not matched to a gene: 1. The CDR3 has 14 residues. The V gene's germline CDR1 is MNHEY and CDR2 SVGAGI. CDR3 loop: CASSWDRGDEKLFF. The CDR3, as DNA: TGTGCCAGCAGTTGGGACAGGGGGGATGAAAAACTGTTTTTT.

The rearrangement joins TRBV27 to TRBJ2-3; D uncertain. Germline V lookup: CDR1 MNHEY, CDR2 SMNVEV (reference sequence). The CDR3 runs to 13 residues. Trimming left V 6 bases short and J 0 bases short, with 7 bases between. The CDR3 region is CASSITSTDTQYF. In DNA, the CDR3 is TGTGCCAGCAGCATAACTAGCACAGATACGCAGTATTTT.

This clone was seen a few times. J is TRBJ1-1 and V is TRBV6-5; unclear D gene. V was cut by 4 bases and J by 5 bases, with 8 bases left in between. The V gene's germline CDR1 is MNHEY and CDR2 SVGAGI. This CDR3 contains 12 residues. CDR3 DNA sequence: TGTGCCAGCAGTTTAACGGGGACTGAAGCTTTCTTT. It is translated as CASSLTGTEAFF.

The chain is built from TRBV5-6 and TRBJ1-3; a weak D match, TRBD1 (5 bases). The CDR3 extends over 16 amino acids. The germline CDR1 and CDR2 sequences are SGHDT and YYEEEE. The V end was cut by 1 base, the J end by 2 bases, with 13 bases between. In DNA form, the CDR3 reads TGTGCCAGCAGCTTGACCAGGGCCGACGCTGGAAACACCATATATTTT. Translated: CASSLTRADAGNTIYF.

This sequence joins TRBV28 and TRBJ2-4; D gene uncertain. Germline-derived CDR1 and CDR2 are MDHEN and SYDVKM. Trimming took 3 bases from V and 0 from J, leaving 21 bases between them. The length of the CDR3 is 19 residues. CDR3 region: CASSLARTLTLIAKNIQYF. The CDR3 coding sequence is TGTGCCAGCAGTTTGGCCCGGACGCTGACTTTGATAGCCAAAAACATTCAGTACTTC.

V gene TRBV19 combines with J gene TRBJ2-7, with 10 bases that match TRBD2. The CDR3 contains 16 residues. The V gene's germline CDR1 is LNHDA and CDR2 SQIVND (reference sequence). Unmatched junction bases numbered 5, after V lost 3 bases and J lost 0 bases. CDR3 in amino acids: CASSMILAGISYEQYF. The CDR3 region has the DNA TGTGCCAGTAGTATGATACTAGCGGGAATCTCCTACGAGCAGTACTTC.

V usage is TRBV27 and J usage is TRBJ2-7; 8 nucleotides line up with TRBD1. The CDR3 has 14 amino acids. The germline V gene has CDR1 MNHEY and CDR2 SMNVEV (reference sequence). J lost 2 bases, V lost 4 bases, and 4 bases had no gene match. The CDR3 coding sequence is TGTGCCAGCAGTTATGGACAGGGAGCCTACGAGCAGTACTTC. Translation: CASSYGQGAYEQYF.

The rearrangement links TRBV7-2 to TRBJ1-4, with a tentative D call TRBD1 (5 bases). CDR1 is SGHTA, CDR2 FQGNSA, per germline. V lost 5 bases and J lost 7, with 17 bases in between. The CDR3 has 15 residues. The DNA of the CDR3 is TGTGCCAGCAGCCGTCGGGCGGGGCCAAGTGAAAAACTGTTTTTT. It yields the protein CASSRRAGPSEKLFF. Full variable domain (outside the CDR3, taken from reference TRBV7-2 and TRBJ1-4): GAGVSQSPSNKVTEKGKDVELRCDPISGHTALYWYRQSLGQGLEFLIYFQGNSAPDKSGLPSDRFSAERTGGSVSTLTIQRTQQEDSAVYLCASSRRAGPSEKLFFGSGTQLSVL.

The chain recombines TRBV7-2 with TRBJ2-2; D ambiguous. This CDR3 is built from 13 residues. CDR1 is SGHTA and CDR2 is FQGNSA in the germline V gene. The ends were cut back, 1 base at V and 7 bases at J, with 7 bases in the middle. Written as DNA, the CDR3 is TGTGCCAGCAGCTTAGAACCCAACGGGGAGCTGTTTTTT. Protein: CASSLEPNGELFF.

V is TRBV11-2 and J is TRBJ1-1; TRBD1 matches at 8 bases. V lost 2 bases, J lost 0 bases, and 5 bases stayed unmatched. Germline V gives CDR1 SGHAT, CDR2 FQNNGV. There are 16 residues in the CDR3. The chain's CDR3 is CASSLPGQGLNTEAFF. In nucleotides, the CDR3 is TGTGCCAGCAGCTTACCTGGACAGGGCTTGAACACTGAAGCTTTCTTT.

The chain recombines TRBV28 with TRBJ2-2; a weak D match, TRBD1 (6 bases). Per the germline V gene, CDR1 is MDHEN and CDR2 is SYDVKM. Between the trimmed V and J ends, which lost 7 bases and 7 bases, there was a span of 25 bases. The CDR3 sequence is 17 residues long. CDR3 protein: CASTPGTPQLGGGELFF. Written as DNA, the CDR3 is TGTGCCAGCACCCCCGGGACACCCCAGTTAGGTGGCGGGGAGCTGTTTTTT.

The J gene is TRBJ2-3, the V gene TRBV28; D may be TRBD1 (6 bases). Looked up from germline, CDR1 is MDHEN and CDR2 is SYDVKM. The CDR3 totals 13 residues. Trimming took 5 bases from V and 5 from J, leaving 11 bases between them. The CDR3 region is CASSPRTEDTQYF. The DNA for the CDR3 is TGTGCCAGCAGTCCCCGGACAGAAGATACGCAGTATTTT. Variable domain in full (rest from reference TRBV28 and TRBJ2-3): DVKVTQSSRYLVKRTGEKVFLECVQDMDHENMFWYRQDPGLGLRLIYFSYDVKMKEKGDIPEGYSVSREKKERFSLILESASTNQTSMYLCASSPRTEDTQYFGPGTRLTVL.

CDR3 DNA sequence: TGTGCCTGGAGTGGGACAGGGATGTCGCAGTATTTT. Encoded protein: CAWSGTGMSQYF. The V gene is TRBV30, the J gene TRBJ2-3; 8 positions match TRBD1. CDR3 length equals 12 residues. Germline CDR1 is GTSNPN and CDR2 is SVGIG (reference sequence). Trimming removed 1 base from V and 10 bases from J; junction bases left unmatched: 4.

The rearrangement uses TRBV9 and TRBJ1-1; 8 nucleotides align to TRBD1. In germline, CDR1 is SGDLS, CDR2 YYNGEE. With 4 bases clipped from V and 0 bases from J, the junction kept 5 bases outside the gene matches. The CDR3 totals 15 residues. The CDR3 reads CASSPGQGMNTEAFF. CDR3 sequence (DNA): TGTGCCAGCAGCCCCGGACAGGGAATGAACACTGAAGCTTTCTTT.

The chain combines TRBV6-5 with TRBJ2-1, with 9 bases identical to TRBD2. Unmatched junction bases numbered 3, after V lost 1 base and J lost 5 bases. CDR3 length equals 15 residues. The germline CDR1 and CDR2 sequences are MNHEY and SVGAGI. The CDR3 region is CASSYLAGANNEQFF. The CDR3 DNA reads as TGTGCCAGCAGTTACTTAGCGGGAGCCAACAATGAGCAGTTCTTC.

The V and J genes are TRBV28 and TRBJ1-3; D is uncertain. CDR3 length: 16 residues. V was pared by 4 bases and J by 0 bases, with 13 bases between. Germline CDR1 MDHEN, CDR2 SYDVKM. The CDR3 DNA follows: TGTGCCAGCAGTTCTACCCCACTTGGCTCTGGAAACACCATATATTTT. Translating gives CASSSTPLGSGNTIYF.

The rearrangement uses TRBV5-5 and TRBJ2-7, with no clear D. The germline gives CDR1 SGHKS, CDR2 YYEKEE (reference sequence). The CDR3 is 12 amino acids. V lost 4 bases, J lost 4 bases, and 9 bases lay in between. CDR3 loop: CASSPPSYEQYF. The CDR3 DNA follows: TGTGCCAGCAGCCCACCTAGTTACGAGCAGTACTTC.

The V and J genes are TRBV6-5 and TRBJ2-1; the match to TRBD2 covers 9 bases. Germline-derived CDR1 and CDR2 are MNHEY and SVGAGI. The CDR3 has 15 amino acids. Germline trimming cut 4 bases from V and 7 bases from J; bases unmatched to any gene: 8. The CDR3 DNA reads TGTGCCAGCAGTTTTGATAGCGGGAGAGTGAATGAGCAGTTCTTC. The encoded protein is CASSFDSGRVNEQFF.

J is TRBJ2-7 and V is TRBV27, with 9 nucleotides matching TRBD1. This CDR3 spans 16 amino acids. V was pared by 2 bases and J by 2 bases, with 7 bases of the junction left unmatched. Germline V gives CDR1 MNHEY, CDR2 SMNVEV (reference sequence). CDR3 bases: TGTGCCAGCAGTTTACAGCCGGGACAGGGACCCTACGAGCAGTACTTC. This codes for CASSLQPGQGPYEQYF.

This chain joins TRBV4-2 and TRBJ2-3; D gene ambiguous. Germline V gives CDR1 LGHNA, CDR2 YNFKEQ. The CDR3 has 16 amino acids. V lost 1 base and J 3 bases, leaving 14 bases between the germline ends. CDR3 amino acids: CASSQGLSLGTDTQYF. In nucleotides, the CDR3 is TGTGCCAGCAGCCAAGGGCTCAGTCTAGGAACAGATACGCAGTATTTT.

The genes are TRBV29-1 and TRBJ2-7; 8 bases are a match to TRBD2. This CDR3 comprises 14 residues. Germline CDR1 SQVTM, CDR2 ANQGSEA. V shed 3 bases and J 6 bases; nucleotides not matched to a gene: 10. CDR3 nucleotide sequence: TGCAGCGTTGACTTCAGCGGGAGTTACGGCGAGCAGTACTTC. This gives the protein CSVDFSGSYGEQYF.

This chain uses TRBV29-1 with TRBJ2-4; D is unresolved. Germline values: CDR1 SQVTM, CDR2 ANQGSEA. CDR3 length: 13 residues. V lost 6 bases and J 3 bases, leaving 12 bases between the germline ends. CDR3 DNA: TGCAGCGTCCTACAGTACGACAAAAACATTCAGTACTTC. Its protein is CSVLQYDKNIQYF.